Below, 15 T cell receptor beta chains from the same sample are listed, as sequenced in a study of T cells after yellow fever vaccination. TCRdb redid the calling of the 5' RACE reads with MiXCR, one entry per CDR3 protein. The sample shows about 400,000 distinct CDR3 sequences, roughly 6.2% of them seen only once. The material was PBMCs, obtained 5 days after the yellow fever booster vaccination. The receptors were sampled from a young man who received the YFV17D yellow fever vaccine.

This clonotype appeared many times. The V and J genes are TRBV7-2 and TRBJ2-5; TRBD2 agrees at 11 bases. After removal of 5 bases from V and 0 bases from J, the junction contained 2 bases not matched to a gene. The CDR3 is 15 residues long. Germline CDR1 and CDR2: SGHTA and FQGNSA. The CDR3 protein is CASSLGLADQETQYF. The CDR3 region has the DNA TGTGCCAGCAGCCTGGGACTAGCGGACCAAGAGACCCAGTACTTC.

The chain couples TRBV12-3 or TRBV12-4 to TRBJ1-3, with no clear D. CDR3 length equals 14 residues. The ends were cut back, 3 bases at V and 4 bases at J, with 10 bases in the middle. The CDR3, as DNA: TGTGCCAGCAGTTTGGTAGCAGGCGGAAACACCATATATTTT. Its translation: CASSLVAGGNTIYF.

This clonotype was counted many times. J is TRBJ2-1 and V is TRBV7-2; D is ambiguous. Trimming cost V 5 bases and J 9 bases, with 8 bases left between them. Germline CDR1 is SGHTA and CDR2 is FQGNSA. The CDR3 consists of 11 residues. The CDR3 nucleotides read TGTGCCAGCAGCGCGAGTTTTGAGCAGTTCTTC. Its protein product is CASSASFEQFF.

The chain recombines TRBV5-1 with TRBJ2-7; D might be TRBD1 (6 bases). This CDR3 is 14 amino acids long. Germline V lookup: CDR1 SGHRS, CDR2 YFSETQ. The V end was cut by 0 bases, the J end by 2 bases, with 9 bases between. In nucleotides, the CDR3 is TGCGCCAGCAGCTTGGTAACAGGGACCTACGAGCAGTACTTC. Protein product: CASSLVTGTYEQYF.

In this sample, this clonotype turned up many times. The genes are TRBV5-1 and TRBJ2-3; D is uncertain. Looked up from germline, CDR1 is SGHRS and CDR2 is YFSETQ. The CDR3 loop spans 16 amino acids. Trimming took off 5 bases at V and 4 bases at J, with 20 bases between the two ends. The CDR3 region has the DNA TGCGCCAGCAGTGTTTCTCTGGACGTCAAGTCAGATACGCAGTATTTT. It translates to CASSVSLDVKSDTQYF.

The V call is TRBV12-3 or TRBV12-4, the J call TRBJ2-3; the match to TRBD2 covers 11 bases. The CDR3 spans 15 residues. Losses at the gene ends were 4 bases for V and 4 bases for J; bases not matched to a gene: 4. CDR3 loop: CASSSLLAGADTQYF. DNA for the CDR3: TGTGCCAGCAGTTCTTTACTAGCGGGGGCAGATACGCAGTATTTT.

The chain links TRBV10-3 to TRBJ2-3, with D possibly TRBD2 on 5 matching bases. Germline V CDR1 and CDR2: ENHRY, SYGVKD. The CDR3 runs 12 residues. V lost 6 bases to trimming and J lost 6 bases, with 10 bases between them. The CDR3 bases are TGTGCCATCAGCCCAAGCGGTGATACGCAGTATTTT. As protein: CAISPSGDTQYF.

This clonotype was counted only a few times. The chain uses TRBV4-3 and TRBJ2-1; 10 bases line up with TRBD2. The CDR3 consists of 15 residues. The junction had 12 bases not matched to a gene; V was cut back by 3 bases and J by 13 bases. CDR1 and CDR2 (germline): LGHNA, YSLEER. CDR3 sequence: CASSQELAGTHGQFF. DNA of the CDR3: TGCGCCAGCAGCCAGGAACTAGCGGGAACTCACGGCCAGTTCTTC.

The table lists this clonotype with a few counts. This chain uses TRBV28 with TRBJ2-5, with D possibly TRBD1 on 6 matching bases. Trimming took 6 bases from V and 5 from J, leaving 16 bases between them. The CDR3 totals 14 residues. Germline assignment: CDR1 MDHEN and CDR2 SYDVKM. CDR3 nucleotides: TGTGCCAGCAGGCAGGGGAATCGAGTTGAGACCCAGTACTTC. Its translation is CASRQGNRVETQYF.

This clonotype appeared a few times. V is TRBV19 and J is TRBJ2-5, with a weak D call TRBD2 (6 bases). Trimming shortened V by 5 bases and J by 4 bases, and 14 bases separated the two germline ends. The CDR3 is 14 residues long. Germline assignment: CDR1 LNHDA and CDR2 SQIVND (reference sequence). This CDR3 is CASSDWGVGETQYF. The CDR3 DNA reads TGTGCCAGTAGTGATTGGGGGGTAGGAGAGACCCAGTACTTC.

This clonotype was counted ten times or more. The rearrangement uses TRBV20-1 and TRBJ1-5, with D maybe TRBD1 (5 bases). V was trimmed by 0 bases and J by 4 bases, leaving 10 bases between them. Germline V gene sequence: CDR1 DFQATT, CDR2 SNEGSKA (reference sequence). The CDR3 has 14 residues. Here the CDR3 reads CSARDRQGNQPQHF. CDR3 coding DNA: TGCAGTGCTAGAGATCGGCAGGGAAATCAGCCCCAGCATTTT.

CDR3 DNA sequence: TGTGCCAGCAGCCCGTTCGGACCCGAGACAGATACGCAGTATTTT. Protein sequence: CASSPFGPETDTQYF. The rearrangement uses TRBV9 and TRBJ2-3; D gene ambiguous. Germline CDR1 reads SGDLS; CDR2 reads YYNGEE. V was cut by 4 bases and J by 3 bases, with 15 bases left in between. CDR3 length equals 15 residues.

In this sample, this clonotype turned up a few times. The CDR3 sequence is CASSDEGSGVAETQYF. In nucleotides, the CDR3 is TGTGCCAGCAGTGACGAGGGGAGTGGGGTCGCAGAGACCCAGTACTTC. The rearrangement uses TRBV2 and TRBJ2-5, with D perhaps matching TRBD1 or TRBD2 (5 bases each). This CDR3 comprises 16 residues. Germline V gene data show CDR1 as SNHLY and CDR2 as FYNNEI. V was trimmed by 3 bases and J by 4 bases, leaving 18 bases between them.

J is TRBJ2-3 and V is TRBV4-3; 7 bases align to TRBD1. CDR3 size: 14 residues. J gave up 5 bases and V 2 bases, and 4 bases lay outside the gene matches. CDR1 is LGHNA and CDR2 is YSLEER in the germline V gene. CDR3 DNA: TGCGCCAGCAGCCAATGGGCAGGGGGAGATACGCAGTATTTT. Translating gives CASSQWAGGDTQYF.

This clonotype appeared a few times. This chain uses TRBV9 with TRBJ2-3; 10 nucleotides align to TRBD2. The J segment lost 6 bases and the V segment lost 2 bases, leaving 12 bases of the junction unmatched. This CDR3 spans 17 amino acids. Germline CDR1 reads SGDLS; CDR2 reads YYNGEE. The CDR3 region is CASSVYPPSGRGDTQYF. CDR3 sequence (DNA): TGTGCCAGCAGCGTCTACCCCCCCAGCGGGAGGGGTGATACGCAGTATTTT.